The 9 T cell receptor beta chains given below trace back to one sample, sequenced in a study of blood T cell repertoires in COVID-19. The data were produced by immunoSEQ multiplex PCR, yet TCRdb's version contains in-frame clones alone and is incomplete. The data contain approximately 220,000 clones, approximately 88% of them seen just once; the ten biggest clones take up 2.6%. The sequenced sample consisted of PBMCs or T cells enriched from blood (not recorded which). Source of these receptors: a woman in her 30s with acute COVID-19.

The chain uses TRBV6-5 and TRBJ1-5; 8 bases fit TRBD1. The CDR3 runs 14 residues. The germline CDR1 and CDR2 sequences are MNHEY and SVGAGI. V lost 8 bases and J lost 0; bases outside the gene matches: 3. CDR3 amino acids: CASQTGVSNQPQHF. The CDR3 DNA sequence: TGTGCCAGCCAGACAGGGGTTAGCAATCAGCCCCAGCATTTT.

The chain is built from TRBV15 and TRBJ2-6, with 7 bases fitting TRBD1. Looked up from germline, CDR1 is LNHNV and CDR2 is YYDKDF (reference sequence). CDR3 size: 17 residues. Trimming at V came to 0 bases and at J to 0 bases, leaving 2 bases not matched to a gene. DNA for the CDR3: TGTGCCACCAGCAGAGAACAGGGGCCCTCTGGGGCCAACGTCCTGACTTTC. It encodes CATSREQGPSGANVLTF.

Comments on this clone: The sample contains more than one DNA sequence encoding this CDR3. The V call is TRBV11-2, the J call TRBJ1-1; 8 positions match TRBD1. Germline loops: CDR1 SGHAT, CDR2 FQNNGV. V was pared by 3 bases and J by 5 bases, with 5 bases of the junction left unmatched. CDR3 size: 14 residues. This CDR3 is CASSFGTGGTEAFF. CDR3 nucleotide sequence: TGTGCCAGCAGCTTCGGGACAGGCGGGACTGAAGCTTTCTTT.

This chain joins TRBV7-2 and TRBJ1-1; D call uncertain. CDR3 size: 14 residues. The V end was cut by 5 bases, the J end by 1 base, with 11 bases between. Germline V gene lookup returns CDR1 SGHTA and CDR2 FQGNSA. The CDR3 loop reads CASSPSRGNTEAFF. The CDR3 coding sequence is TGTGCCAGCAGCCCCTCCCGAGGGAACACTGAAGCTTTCTTT.

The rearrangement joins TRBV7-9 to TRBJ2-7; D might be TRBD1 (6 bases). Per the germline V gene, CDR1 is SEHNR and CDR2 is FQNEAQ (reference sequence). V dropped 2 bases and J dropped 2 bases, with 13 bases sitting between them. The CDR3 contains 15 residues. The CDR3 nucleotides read TGTGCCAGCAGCTTAAAGCGGCCAGGGGCCTACGAGCAGTACTTC. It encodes CASSLKRPGAYEQYF.

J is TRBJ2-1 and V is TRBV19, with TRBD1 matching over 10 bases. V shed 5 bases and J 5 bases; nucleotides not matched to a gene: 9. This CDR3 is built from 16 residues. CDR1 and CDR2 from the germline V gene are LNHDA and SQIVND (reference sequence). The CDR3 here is CASSPTGGPRNNEQFF. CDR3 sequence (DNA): TGTGCCAGTAGTCCGACAGGGGGCCCCCGGAACAATGAGCAGTTCTTC.

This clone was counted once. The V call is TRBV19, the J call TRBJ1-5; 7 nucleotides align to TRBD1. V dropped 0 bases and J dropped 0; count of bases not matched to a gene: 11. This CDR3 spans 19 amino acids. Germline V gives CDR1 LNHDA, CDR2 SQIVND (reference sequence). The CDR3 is CASSIEGTDRYYSNQPQHF. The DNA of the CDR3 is TGTGCCAGTAGTATAGAGGGAACGGACAGGTATTATAGCAATCAGCCCCAGCATTTT. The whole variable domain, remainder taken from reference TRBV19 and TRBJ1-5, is DGGITQSPKYLFRKEGQNVTLSCEQNLNHDAMYWYRQDPGQGLRLIYYSQIVNDFQKGDIAEGYSVSREKKESFPLTVTSAQKNPTAFYLCASSIEGTDRYYSNQPQHFGDGTRLSIL.

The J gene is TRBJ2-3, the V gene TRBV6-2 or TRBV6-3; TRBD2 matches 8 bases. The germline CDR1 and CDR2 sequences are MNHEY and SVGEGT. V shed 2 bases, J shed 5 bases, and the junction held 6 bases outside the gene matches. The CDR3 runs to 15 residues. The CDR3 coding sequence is TGTGCCAGCAGTTACAGCACTAGCGGATTAGATACGCAGTATTTT. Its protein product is CASSYSTSGLDTQYF.

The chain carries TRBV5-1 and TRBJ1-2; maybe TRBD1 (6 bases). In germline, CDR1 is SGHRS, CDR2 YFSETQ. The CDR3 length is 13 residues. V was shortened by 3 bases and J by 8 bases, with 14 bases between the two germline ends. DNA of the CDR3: TGCGCCAGCAGCTCTCCGACAGGCGGGGGCTACACCTTC. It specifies CASSSPTGGGYTF.